This T cell receptor (beta chain) was recovered during a study of tumor-infiltrating lymphocytes in primary liver carcinoma. There are 16 residues in the CDR3. V lost 8 bases to trimming and J lost 8 bases, with 25 bases between them. Germline V lookup: CDR1 SGHAT, CDR2 FQNNGV. Total RNA and DNA came together from roughly 20-30 mg of bulk tissue without cell sorting. Concerning this clonotype itself: Antigen unknown.

A primer in the constant region served to generate TCR beta cDNA from 500 to 600 ng of total RNA. Sequencing libraries for TCR beta derived from three nested multiplex PCR rounds that used slightly modified ARM-PCR. Each of the first two PCR rounds ran approximately 11 cycles with TRBV1-TRBV30 forward and C-beta reverse primers. MiXCR was run by TCRdb on the multiplex PCR reads, yielding one entry per CDR3 protein. The top ten clones hold over 8% of a sample with 95,000 to 150,000 distinct CDR3 sequences, approximately 71% of them seen once. Notes on the study in general: Tumor-adjacent and tumor-blood pairs shared a smaller degree of overlap than tumor region pairs. Significantly larger top-250-clone fractions were found in tumors than in blood (p = 0.039).

The V gene is TRBV11-2, the J gene TRBJ2-1, with D possibly TRBD2 on 6 matching bases. This receptor was identified in a woman aged 55-75 years with primary liver carcinoma and hepatitis B virus infection. The sample consisted of tumor-adjacent normal liver tissue. The DNA of the CDR3 is TGTGCCAGCGCTCTAATTTCGGGCGGGATCTTCGATGAGCAGTTCTTC. This codes for CASALISGGIFDEQFF.